The 27 T cell receptor beta chains below all came from one sample that was sequenced in a study of shared clonotypes between healthy human individuals. The data were produced by immunoSEQ multiplex PCR, yet TCRdb's version contains in-frame clones alone and is incomplete. The sample lists 470,000 or so clones; 70% to 80% were seen once. The material sequenced was PBMCs. These TCRs come from a woman in her 40s in good health. Some clones in this sample may be carry-over from other donors' samples.

The chain combines TRBV30 with TRBJ2-4, with 7 bases that match TRBD2. CDR1 GTSNPN and CDR2 SVGIG come from the germline V gene (reference sequence). The junction had 6 bases not matched to a gene; V was cut back by 4 bases and J by 6 bases. CDR3 size: 13 residues. The CDR3 is CAWTKGGPNIQYF. The CDR3 nucleotides read TGTGCCTGGACCAAGGGAGGGCCAAACATTCAGTACTTC.

The chain has TRBV7-2 and TRBJ2-7, with 9 nucleotides matching TRBD2. Per germline, CDR1 SGHTA and CDR2 FQGNSA. The V segment lost 2 bases and the J segment 2 bases; nucleotides outside the gene matches: 10. The CDR3 spans 17 residues. Here the CDR3 DNA reads TGTGCCAGCAGCTTATTTCCGGCTAGCGGGACCCCCTACGAGCAGTACTTC. This encodes CASSLFPASGTPYEQYF.

This clone was detected a few times. The V and J genes are TRBV5-1 and TRBJ1-3; D is possibly TRBD1 (6 bases). The V end lost 4 bases, the J end lost 3 bases, and 8 bases lay between the germline ends. Germline CDR1 and CDR2: SGHRS and YFSETQ. This CDR3 is 13 amino acids long. The CDR3 DNA sequence: TGCGCCAGCAGCACGGACAGTGGAAACACCATATATTTT. It codes for CASSTDSGNTIYF.

The genes are TRBV27 and TRBJ2-2, with D unresolved. Germline CDR1 and CDR2: MNHEY and SMNVEV (reference sequence). The CDR3 sequence is 13 residues long. The ends were cut back, 0 bases at V and 5 bases at J, with 4 bases in the middle. In DNA form, the CDR3 reads TGTGCCAGCAGTTTATCTCGAACCGGGGAGCTGTTTTTT. This translates into CASSLSRTGELFF.

The sample holds one count of this clone. V and J are TRBV28 and TRBJ2-3; 9 nucleotides align to TRBD2. The germline V gene encodes CDR1 MDHEN and CDR2 SYDVKM. This CDR3 is built from 18 residues. With 5 bases clipped from V and 5 bases from J, the junction kept 17 bases outside the gene matches. The CDR3 region has the DNA TGTGCCAGCAGTCCAGCCGGGACTAGCAACCCCTCTCAAGATACGCAGTATTTT. This gives the protein CASSPAGTSNPSQDTQYF.

V and J are TRBV7-7 and TRBJ2-7; perhaps TRBD1 as D (6 bases). Germline lookup yields CDR1 SSHAT and CDR2 FNYEAQ (reference sequence). Trimming stripped 4 bases from V and 3 bases from J, with 28 bases between. CDR3 length equals 19 residues. CDR3 sequence reads: CASSSCLRDTQRRLYEQYF. CDR3 coding DNA: TGTGCCAGCAGCTCTTGCTTGAGGGACACTCAAAGGAGACTCTACGAGCAGTACTTC.

The J gene is TRBJ1-2, the V gene TRBV7-6; 9 nucleotides align to TRBD1. This CDR3 is 18 amino acids long. CDR1 and CDR2 (germline): SGHVS, FNYEAQ. Unmatched junction bases numbered 17, after V lost 5 bases and J lost 4 bases. CDR3 sequence: CASSQRRPGQGVGYGYTF. DNA for the CDR3: TGTGCCAGCAGCCAAAGGAGACCGGGACAGGGCGTCGGCTATGGCTACACCTTC.

This chain links TRBV4-3 with TRBJ2-7; 7 bases map to TRBD2. Germline V gives CDR1 LGHNA, CDR2 YSLEER. The CDR3 length is 15 residues. V was clipped by 1 base and J by 4 bases; unmatched bases: 7. Here the CDR3 DNA reads TGCGCCAGCAGCCAAGCCCGGGGAGGGGTGTACGAGCAGTACTTC. Protein sequence: CASSQARGGVYEQYF.

The chain links TRBV5-1 to TRBJ2-7; weak D call: TRBD2 (6 bases). Matching the DNA end better, TRBJ2-5 makes the J call doubtful. CDR1 is SGHRS and CDR2 is YFSETQ in the germline V gene. The length of the CDR3 is 14 residues. The chain's CDR3 is CASSLGLAERTQYF. In DNA, the CDR3 is TGCGCCAGCAGCTTGGGATTAGCGGAACGGACCCAGTACTTC.

This chain links TRBV5-1 with TRBJ2-6; 12 positions match TRBD1. Looked up from germline, CDR1 is SGHRS and CDR2 is YFSETQ. With 4 bases clipped from V and 2 bases from J, the junction kept 4 bases outside the gene matches. This CDR3 contains 17 residues. CDR3 in DNA: TGCGCCAGCAGCCCGGGACAGGGGGCTCCTGGGGCCAACGTCCTGACTTTC. This translates into CASSPGQGAPGANVLTF.

The chain combines TRBV5-1 with TRBJ2-7; D is uncertain. Trimming left V 0 bases short and J 6 bases short, with 13 bases between. Germline V gives CDR1 SGHRS, CDR2 YFSETQ. The CDR3 has 14 amino acids. The CDR3 loop reads CASSLDGRSGEQYF. The CDR3 DNA sequence: TGCGCCAGCAGCTTGGACGGCCGCTCCGGCGAGCAGTACTTC. The whole variable domain, remainder taken from reference TRBV5-1 and TRBJ2-7, is KAGVTQTPRYLIKTRGQQVTLSCSPISGHRSVSWYQQTPGQGLQFLFEYFSETQRNKGNFPGRFSGRQFSNSRSEMNVSTLELGDSALYLCASSLDGRSGEQYFGPGTRLTVT.

V is TRBV7-9 and J is TRBJ2-1; TRBD1 matches 7 bases. In germline, CDR1 is SEHNR, CDR2 FQNEAQ (reference sequence). CDR3 length: 15 residues. V trimming: 5 bases; J trimming: 6 bases; junction bases outside the gene matches: 10. The CDR3 spells CASSPRQGLLNEQFF. CDR3 in DNA: TGTGCCAGCAGCCCACGACAGGGTCTGCTCAATGAGCAGTTCTTC.

The V gene is TRBV2, the J gene TRBJ2-2; 10 nucleotides align to TRBD1. The CDR3 covers 15 residues. With 5 bases clipped from V and 7 bases from J, the junction kept 7 bases outside the gene matches. The germline CDR1 and CDR2 sequences are SNHLY and FYNNEI. CDR3 DNA: TGTGCCAGCAGTTCGGGACAGGGGTTCAGCGGGGAGCTGTTTTTT. Its protein product is CASSSGQGFSGELFF.

The rearrangement uses TRBV4-2 and TRBJ1-1; 7 bases are a match to TRBD1. The trim removed 1 base at V and 0 bases at J, leaving 2 bases unmatched. CDR3 length: 15 residues. Germline-derived CDR1 and CDR2 are LGHNA and YNFKEQ. This chain's CDR3 is CASSQVGQLNTEAFF. The CDR3 DNA reads TGTGCCAGCAGCCAAGTGGGACAGCTGAACACTGAAGCTTTCTTT.

The chain employs TRBV9 and TRBJ2-7; a possible D gene is TRBD1 (6 bases). Trimming left V 0 bases short and J 4 bases short, with 17 bases between. CDR1 and CDR2 from the germline V gene are SGDLS and YYNGEE. The CDR3 is 16 amino acids. The CDR3 protein is CASSVEDSQTGYEQYF. The CDR3 region has the DNA TGTGCCAGCAGCGTAGAGGACAGCCAGACTGGGTACGAGCAGTACTTC.

The CDR3 DNA follows: TGTGCCACTCGGGGCAGCCTTCGCCTTGGCTACACCTTC. Encoded protein: CATRGSLRLGYTF. This rearrangement joins TRBV6-5 to TRBJ1-2; TRBD1 might be the D (5 bases). The germline V and J ends were trimmed by 10 bases and 7 bases, with 19 bases remaining between them. The germline gives CDR1 MNHEY, CDR2 SVGAGI. The CDR3 covers 13 residues.

This clone was seen a single time. V and J are TRBV7-2 and TRBJ2-3; D uncertain. V was trimmed by 2 bases and J by 6 bases, leaving 21 bases between them. The CDR3 is 17 residues long. The germline CDR1 and CDR2 sequences are SGHTA and FQGNSA. The DNA for the CDR3 is TGTGCCAGCAGCTTAATAACTTCAAGATTACTTGCTGATACGCAGTATTTT. It specifies CASSLITSRLLADTQYF. Full variable domain (missing parts from reference TRBV7-2 and TRBJ2-3): GAGVSQSPSNKVTEKGKDVELRCDPISGHTALYWYRQSLGQGLEFLIYFQGNSAPDKSGLPSDRFSAERTGGSVSTLTIQRTQQEDSAVYLCASSLITSRLLADTQYFGPGTRLTVL.

Note on this clone: A single base separates this from a much larger clone, so it may be a read error. The conserved closing phenylalanine or tryptophan is absent in this CDR3, likely reflecting a read error. This chain joins TRBV10-3 and TRBJ2-7; 10 bases map to TRBD2. The length of the CDR3 is 18 residues. Germline trimming cut 0 bases from V and 1 base from J; bases unmatched to any gene: 9. CDR1 is ENHRY, CDR2 SYGVKD, per germline. Here the CDR3 reads CAISESTPWTSGSYEQYL. CDR3 nucleotides: TGTGCCATCAGTGAGTCGACCCCTTGGACTAGCGGATCCTACGAGCAGTACCTC.

V usage is TRBV2 and J usage is TRBJ2-2, with 8 bases identical to TRBD1. The CDR3 extends over 13 amino acids. CDR1 is SNHLY, CDR2 FYNNEI, per germline. With 7 bases clipped from V and 5 bases from J, the junction kept 3 bases outside the gene matches. In nucleotides, the CDR3 is TGTGCCAGCAATCGACAGGGGACCGGGGAGCTGTTTTTT. It yields the protein CASNRQGTGELFF.

V usage is TRBV7-3 and J usage is TRBJ2-2; D not certain. V dropped 1 base and J dropped 5 bases, with 5 bases sitting between them. CDR1 is SGHTA and CDR2 is FQGTGA in the germline V gene. CDR3 size: 13 residues. The CDR3 DNA reads TGTGCCAGCAGCTTAAGAGAGACCGGGGAGCTGTTTTTT. This encodes CASSLRETGELFF.

The chain couples TRBV7-2 to TRBJ2-7, with 7 bases aligning to TRBD2. The CDR3 totals 14 residues. The V segment lost 5 bases and the J segment 2 bases; nucleotides outside the gene matches: 6. CDR1 and CDR2 from the germline V gene are SGHTA and FQGNSA. The CDR3 loop reads CASSTGLVPYEQYF. The CDR3 DNA follows: TGTGCCAGCAGCACCGGACTAGTCCCCTACGAGCAGTACTTC. Together with reference TRBV7-2 and TRBJ2-7, the CDR3 gives the full variable domain: GAGVSQSPSNKVTEKGKDVELRCDPISGHTALYWYRQSLGQGLEFLIYFQGNSAPDKSGLPSDRFSAERTGGSVSTLTIQRTQQEDSAVYLCASSTGLVPYEQYFGPGTRLTVT.

Here the CDR3 DNA reads TGTGCCATCACCCTGGACGGAACTGAAGCTTTCTTT. Its translation: CAITLDGTEAFF. The rearrangement links TRBV10-3 to TRBJ1-1; D unclear. The V and J ends lost 7 bases and 5 bases respectively, with 11 bases between them. The germline gives CDR1 ENHRY, CDR2 SYGVKD. The CDR3 runs 12 residues.

This CDR3 is CAWSGHTPGGTEAFF. CDR3 nucleotides: TGTGCCTGGAGTGGACACACCCCTGGTGGCACTGAAGCTTTCTTT. This chain connects TRBV30 to TRBJ1-1, with D uncertain. V dropped 1 base and J dropped 4 bases, with 16 bases sitting between them. This CDR3 contains 15 residues. Germline-derived CDR1 and CDR2 are GTSNPN and SVGIG (reference sequence).

The chain carries TRBV27 and TRBJ1-2, with 7 bases matching TRBD1. In germline, CDR1 is MNHEY, CDR2 SMNVEV (reference sequence). The trim removed 5 bases at V and 5 bases at J, leaving 5 bases unmatched. The CDR3 loop spans 13 amino acids. The CDR3 here is CASSLDREYGYTF. The CDR3 nucleotides are TGTGCCAGCAGTCTCGACAGGGAATATGGCTACACCTTC.

The chain joins TRBV5-1 to TRBJ1-3, with no clear D. The germline CDR1 and CDR2 sequences are SGHRS and YFSETQ. V lost 5 bases and J 0 bases, leaving 12 bases between the germline ends. The CDR3 runs 15 residues. In DNA form, the CDR3 reads TGCGCCAGCAGTCAGGCCTCCGGCTCTGGAAACACCATATATTTT. As protein: CASSQASGSGNTIYF.

The chain combines TRBV11-2 with TRBJ2-2, with 9 bases matching TRBD1. In germline, CDR1 is SGHAT, CDR2 FQNNGV. The CDR3 spans 15 residues. Trimming removed 3 bases from V and 2 bases from J; junction bases left unmatched: 1. DNA of the CDR3: TGTGCCAGCAGCTTTACAGGGGGCAACACCGGGGAGCTGTTTTTT. Protein: CASSFTGGNTGELFF.

In the case of this clone: It differs at one base from a far larger clone, so likely a read error. The gene calls are TRBV29-1 and TRBJ1-1; D is possibly TRBD1 (5 bases). Germline CDR1 reads SQVTM; CDR2 reads ANQGSEA. This CDR3 has 11 residues. The CDR3 is CSVAGNAEAFF. CDR3 DNA: TGCAGCGTTGCAGGGAACGCTGAAGCTTTCTTT.